This entry concerns a single T cell receptor beta chain. This clone was picked up a small number of times. Its antigen remains undetermined. Base qualities are missing; no much larger clone stands one base away. TCR CDR3 regions were amplified from genomic DNA by multiplex PCR using the deep immunoSEQ assay. Genomic DNA extracted from each cell subset was distributed evenly over all wells of several immunoSEQ 96-well plates, and each plate served as one replicate. For sorted subsets, approximately 210 ng genomic DNA, equal to 30,000 to 35,000 T cell genomes, was loaded into each replicate PCR. The purified libraries were quantified using a Qubit 3.0 fluorometer, sized with a Bioanalyzer 2100, and then quantified again using the KAPA Library Quantification kit. A separate single-read 150-cycle Illumina NextSeq 550 flow cell was used to sequence each immunoSEQ 96-well plate. For the original study's pipeline: Because the immunoSEQ output held only junctional sequences and lacked quality scores, the filtering could not match the filtering applied to full-length reads. Sequences were annotated with PyIR, a Python wrapper for IgBLAST v1.9, and V/J genes and CDR3 were assigned using IMGT germline references. Reads were removed for weak V/J assignments (E-value above 1e-6), missing CDR3, stop codons, out-of-frame junctions, or ambiguous translated residues. V3J clonotypes were defined by identical inferred V gene, J gene, and CDR3 amino acid sequence. Percentage overlap between repertoires was computed as shared unique clonotypes divided by the size of the smaller repertoire. RTK rarefaction, the Chao1 estimator, and Recon v2.1 estimates of unobserved clonotypes were used to assess repertoire richness. Generation probabilities for all TCRbeta clonotypes obtained by the gDNA method from a few donors were computed using OLGA. Drawn from immuneACCESS, this table holds only the in-frame rearrangements with V and J called that TCRdb kept. Clones are partly lost; checked studies trace under half to an unresolved V gene and leave the rest unexplained. That table gives V, J and clone size, and the DNA gave D and trimming. The sample has over a million clones on record, 75% to 85% of them singletons. The ten largest account for roughly 0.55% of the sample.

The junction shows trimming of 4 bases on V and 1 base on J, plus 11 bases between the germline ends. The CDR3 goes from the cysteine to the phenylalanine over 14 residues. CDR3 DNA only is kept here, 42 bases in frame from base 1. CDR1 and CDR2, looked up from the germline V gene, are KGHSH and LQKENI. Donors were healthy HIV-negative adults with no recently reported acute infections or vaccinations. All donors were Caucasian adults living in Nashville, Tennessee, USA. CD4+ T cells were enriched by magnetic negative selection, after which naive cells were positively selected on CD45RA and the negative fraction was taken as the memory subset. Blood was collected by leukapheresis, and PBMCs were isolated by Ficoll-Histopaque density gradient centrifugation and then cryopreserved in liquid nitrogen vapor phase. Purity and quantity of every magnetically sorted T cell population were checked by analytical flow cytometry. Genomic DNA was isolated from each sorted fraction and quantified by UV absorbance on a Nanodrop 2000c.

This entry is derived from a study of shared clonotypes between healthy human individuals (dated by TCRdb to the early 2020s). Notes on the research overall: Three men and two women, aged 18 to 49 years, made up the cohort. For each donor, CD4 naive and CD4 memory were each given three plates, CD8 naive was given two plates, and CD8 memory was given one plate. To estimate repertoire size and how much clonotype sharing occurs between individuals, the study deeply sequenced the blood TCR repertoires of several healthy adults. To increase sequencing depth and limit assay-specific biases, TCR repertoire library preparation and sequencing were carried out by different laboratories using diverse techniques. Per donor, leukapheresis produced somewhere between about 0.94 and 10 billion PBMCs.

What the authors observed across the whole study: Larger estimated clonotype richness was generally found for naive subsets than for memory subsets. Compared with non-shared clonotypes, the clonotypes found in all four sorted-subset donors had higher generation probabilities. Across four donors, 4.5% to 6.5% of naive CD4, 3.5% of naive CD8, under 2.5% of memory CD4, and over 0.35% of memory CD8 clonotypes were shared. Because the study included only a small number of donors, the genetic and exposure-history diversity represented was limited. Pairwise subsampling led to the expectation that sequencing depth would affect the degree of clonotype sharing among donors. Rarefaction of sorted-subset datasets indicated incomplete sequencing despite the large sequencing depth. Only blood was sampled, and tissue TCR repertoires likely differ from those in blood.

This TCR was sampled from a man aged 18 to 30 in good health. Some clones in this sample may be carry-over from other donors' samples. The chain was built from TRBV18 and TRBJ2-7; the D gene is not confidently resolved. The sequencing sample was made of memory CD4+ T cells from PBMCs. The cell subset or site tag for this specimen amounts to: CD45RA-negative fraction. The bases read TGTGCCAGCTCACGAGGCTTAGTTTCCTACGAGCAGTACTTC. This sequence encodes CASSRGLVSYEQYF.